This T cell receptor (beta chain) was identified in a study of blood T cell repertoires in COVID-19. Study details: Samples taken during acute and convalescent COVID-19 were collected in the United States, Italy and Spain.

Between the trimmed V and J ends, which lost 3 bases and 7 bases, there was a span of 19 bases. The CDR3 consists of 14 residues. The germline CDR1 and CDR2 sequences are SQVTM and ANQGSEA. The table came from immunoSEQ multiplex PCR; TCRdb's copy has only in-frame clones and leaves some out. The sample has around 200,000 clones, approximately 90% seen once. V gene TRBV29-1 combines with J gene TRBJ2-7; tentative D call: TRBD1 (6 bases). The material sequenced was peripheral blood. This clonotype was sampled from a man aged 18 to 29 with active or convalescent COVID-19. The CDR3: CSVDGGTGIIEQYF. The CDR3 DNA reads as TGCAGCGTTGATGGCGGTACAGGGATCATTGAGCAGTACTTC.